Below are 18 T cell receptor beta chains sequenced from a single sample in a study of diagnostic markers for celiac disease. With the reads reprocessed, TCRdb shows one record per CDR3 protein and no DNA. The ten top clones account for roughly 17%, within a sample of about 2,000 distinct CDR3 sequences. The source material was either unsorted cells or a sorted T cell fraction (not recorded which). These receptors all stem from a human donor. This table probably holds off-target reads from a library built for another chain.

The chain uses TRBV4-1 and TRBJ1-2; TCRdb outputs TRBD1, but without DNA this stays unchecked. Germline CDR1 is MGHRA and CDR2 is YSYEKL. The CDR3 runs to 14 residues. The CDR3 reads CASSQDPLGVGYTF.

The J gene is TRBJ1-4, the V gene TRBV4-1; TCRdb's D call of TRBD1 is untestable without DNA. Germline CDR1 MGHRA, CDR2 YSYEKL. The CDR3 length is 16 residues. CDR3 loop: CASSQEQGKANEKLFF.

The V and J genes are TRBV20-1 and TRBJ1-1. The CDR3 has 13 residues. CDR1 is DFQATT and CDR2 is SNEGSKA in the germline V gene (reference sequence). The CDR3 loop reads CSARGGEGTEAFF.

This clonotype is identified as medium-sized from frequency. V gene TRBV2 combines with J gene TRBJ2-1; TCRdb's D call of TRBD2 is untestable without DNA. Per the germline V gene, CDR1 is SNHLY and CDR2 is FYNNEI. The CDR3 is 17 residues long. CDR3: CASRALAGGQNGNEQFF.

The chain employs TRBV7-9 and TRBJ1-4; TCRdb designates TRBD1, a call that cannot be tested without DNA. This CDR3 has 14 residues. Germline CDR1 SEHNR, CDR2 FQNEAQ (reference sequence). The CDR3: CASSVLRGVEKLFF.

The V and J genes are TRBV6-6 and TRBJ1-5; TCRdb indicates TRBD1, and absent DNA this call remains unverified. The CDR3 totals 14 residues. Per germline, CDR1 MNHNY and CDR2 SVGAGI (reference sequence). CDR3 in amino acids: CASSLRGHEQPQHF.

This clonotype is deemed medium-sized by its frequency. V is TRBV4-3 and J is TRBJ2-1; absent DNA, TCRdb's TRBD1 call cannot be checked. Germline CDR1 and CDR2: LGHNA and YSLEER. CDR3 length: 15 residues. The CDR3 is CASSQNMGQLVEQFF.

The chain links TRBV12-3 or TRBV12-4 to TRBJ1-1; TCRdb's assignment of TRBD1 cannot be checked, as there is no DNA. The CDR3 totals 15 residues. CDR3 sequence reads: CASSLGDSKYGEAFF.

V and J are TRBV6-1 and TRBJ2-3; the D call of TRBD2 rests on TCRdb alone, since no DNA is present to check it. The V gene's germline CDR1 is MNHNS and CDR2 SASEGT. The CDR3 spans 15 residues. CDR3 region: CASSESSGGADTQYF.

The chain employs TRBV6-2 or TRBV6-3 and TRBJ2-7. Germline V gives CDR1 MNHEY, CDR2 SVGEGT. CDR3 length equals 15 residues. The CDR3 sequence: CASSYAVAKPYEQYF.

This chain connects TRBV12-1 to TRBJ2-5. TRBV12-1 is a listed pseudogene. This CDR3 is built from 13 residues. The CDR3 region is CASSFLEKETQYF.

This chain links TRBV20-1 with TRBJ2-1; checking the TCRdb D call of TRBD2 is not possible without DNA. CDR1 and CDR2 from the germline V gene are DFQATT and SNEGSKA (reference sequence). The CDR3 sequence is 13 residues long. This chain's CDR3 is CSARVGTSREQFF.

The chain employs TRBV7-2 and TRBJ2-1; TCRdb outputs TRBD1, but without DNA this stays unchecked. This CDR3 has 15 amino acids. Per the germline V gene, CDR1 is SGHTA and CDR2 is FQGNSA. The CDR3 spells CASSLVGTVDNEQFF. The whole variable domain, remainder taken from reference TRBV7-2 and TRBJ2-1, is GAGVSQSPSNKVTEKGKDVELRCDPISGHTALYWYRQSLGQGLEFLIYFQGNSAPDKSGLPSDRFSAERTGGSVSTLTIQRTQQEDSAVYLCASSLVGTVDNEQFFGPGTRLTVL.

The J gene is TRBJ2-1, the V gene TRBV3-1; TCRdb proposes TRBD1, but this gene call is untestable without DNA. The germline CDR1 and CDR2 sequences are LGHDT and YNNKEL (reference sequence). The CDR3 runs to 18 residues. The CDR3 here is CASSQDVDRGKLYNEQFF.

Frequency places this clonotype as medium-sized. The J gene is TRBJ2-4, the V gene TRBV28; TCRdb names TRBD1, which stays unverified in the absence of DNA. CDR1 and CDR2 (germline): MDHEN, SYDVKM. The CDR3 is made up of 14 amino acids. CDR3 amino acids: CASSSGDGKNIQYF.

The rearrangement uses TRBV7-9 and TRBJ1-1; TCRdb names TRBD1, which stays unverified in the absence of DNA. Germline V lookup: CDR1 SEHNR, CDR2 FQNEAQ (reference sequence). The CDR3 extends over 17 amino acids. CDR3 in amino acids: CATSTRPETGAGTEAFF.

The CDR3 loop reads CASSQRDRGDTGELFF. This sequence joins TRBV7-9 and TRBJ2-2; the D call from TCRdb, TRBD1, cannot be confirmed without DNA. From germline, CDR1 is SEHNR and CDR2 FQNEAQ (reference sequence). The length of the CDR3 is 16 residues.

According to its frequency, this clonotype is large. The chain couples TRBV7-2 to TRBJ2-2; TCRdb's D call, TRBD1, is unchecked because there is no DNA. The germline V gene encodes CDR1 SGHTA and CDR2 FQGNSA. The CDR3 consists of 17 residues. CDR3 protein: CASSLGWGHGNTGELFF. Together with reference TRBV7-2 and TRBJ2-2, the CDR3 gives the full variable domain: GAGVSQSPSNKVTEKGKDVELRCDPISGHTALYWYRQSLGQGLEFLIYFQGNSAPDKSGLPSDRFSAERTGGSVSTLTIQRTQQEDSAVYLCASSLGWGHGNTGELFFGEGSRLTVL.